This is a list of T cell receptor beta chains from one sample in a study of spatial heterogeneity in lung cancer. Each CDR3 protein gets one entry after TCRdb re-called the 5' RACE reads with MiXCR. The sample has more than 80,000 distinct CDR3 sequences; about an eighth are singletons. The sequencing used PBMCs, collected at surgery. These receptors were obtained from a male donor with early-stage non-small cell lung cancer. Each CDR3 is given with its conserved first and last residue. The order of the fields is V gene, D gene, J gene, clone size, CDR3 protein, CDR3 DNA. A D gene is named only where the DNA matches it firmly. Only some rows state a clone size, as once, few, many or a class for expanded clones.

V gene: TRBV28; D gene: -; J gene: TRBJ1-4; clone size: -; CDR3 protein: CATNKNEKLFF; CDR3 DNA: TGTGCCACAAACAAGAATGAAAAACTGTTTTTT
V gene: TRBV5-1; D gene: TRBD1; J gene: TRBJ1-4; clone size: -; CDR3 protein: CASSGYRDRGSTATNEKLFF; CDR3 DNA: TGCGCCAGCAGCGGGTACCGGGACAGGGGGAGCACGGCAACTAATGAAAAACTGTTTTTT
V gene: TRBV6-5; D gene: TRBD2; J gene: TRBJ2-7; clone size: many; CDR3 protein: CASSSGLAGNEQYF; CDR3 DNA: TGTGCCAGCAGTTCGGGACTAGCGGGGAATGAGCAGTACTTC
V gene: TRBV27; D gene: -; J gene: TRBJ1-2; clone size: few; CDR3 protein: CASSSVTRFYGYTF; CDR3 DNA: TGTGCCAGCAGTTCCGTGACTAGGTTCTATGGCTACACCTTC
V gene: TRBV11-2; D gene: -; J gene: TRBJ1-2; clone size: few; CDR3 protein: CASSLDSWGNGYTF; CDR3 DNA: TGTGCCAGCAGCTTAGATTCGTGGGGCAATGGCTACACCTTC
V gene: TRBV6-5; D gene: TRBD2; J gene: TRBJ2-7; clone size: many; CDR3 protein: CASSYRGGSYEQYF; CDR3 DNA: TGTGCCAGCAGTTACCGGGGCGGGAGCTACGAGCAGTACTTC
V gene: TRBV13; D gene: TRBD2; J gene: TRBJ2-5; clone size: few; CDR3 protein: CASSNKREDQETQYF; CDR3 DNA: TGTGCCAGCAGCAATAAGCGGGAGGACCAAGAGACCCAGTACTTC
V gene: TRBV7-6; D gene: TRBD1; J gene: TRBJ2-1; clone size: -; CDR3 protein: CASSSRQGREDEQFF; CDR3 DNA: TGTGCCAGCAGCTCTAGACAGGGAAGAGAGGATGAGCAGTTCTTC
V gene: TRBV7-8; D gene: TRBD1; J gene: TRBJ1-6; clone size: few; CDR3 protein: CASSPHIPGQGNSPLHF; CDR3 DNA: TGTGCCAGCAGCCCTCATATTCCGGGACAGGGAAACTCACCCCTCCACTTT
V gene: TRBV20-1; D gene: TRBD2; J gene: TRBJ2-7; clone size: -; CDR3 protein: CSAFRTSGGYEQYF; CDR3 DNA: TGCAGTGCTTTCCGGACTAGCGGAGGCTACGAGCAGTACTTC
V gene: TRBV28; D gene: TRBD2; J gene: TRBJ2-2; clone size: many; CDR3 protein: CATPAGGPNTGELFF; CDR3 DNA: TGTGCCACCCCCGCGGGAGGGCCGAACACCGGGGAGCTGTTTTTT
V gene: TRBV24-1; D gene: -; J gene: TRBJ2-4; clone size: -; CDR3 protein: CATQDRQRNIQYF; CDR3 DNA: TGTGCCACCCAGGATAGGCAGAGGAACATTCAGTACTTC
V gene: TRBV24-1; D gene: -; J gene: TRBJ2-1; clone size: many; CDR3 protein: CATSDRGVVAYNEQFF; CDR3 DNA: TGTGCCACCAGTGATAGAGGCGTGGTAGCATACAATGAGCAGTTCTTC
V gene: TRBV24-1; D gene: TRBD1; J gene: TRBJ2-3; clone size: many; CDR3 protein: CATGDRASTDTQYF; CDR3 DNA: TGTGCCACCGGGGACAGGGCAAGCACAGATACGCAGTATTTT
V gene: TRBV6-2/TRBV6-3; D gene: TRBD1; J gene: TRBJ2-1; clone size: many; CDR3 protein: CASSSGQGSSYNEQFF; CDR3 DNA: TGTGCCAGCAGTTCCGGACAGGGTAGCTCCTACAATGAGCAGTTCTTC
V gene: TRBV2; D gene: TRBD2; J gene: TRBJ2-7; clone size: few; CDR3 protein: CASRPLAGVYEQYF; CDR3 DNA: TGTGCCAGCAGACCACTAGCGGGAGTATACGAGCAGTACTTC
V gene: TRBV4-1; D gene: TRBD1; J gene: TRBJ2-1; clone size: -; CDR3 protein: CASSHGTGLKNEQFF; CDR3 DNA: TGCGCCAGCAGCCATGGGACAGGGTTAAAAAATGAGCAGTTCTTC
V gene: TRBV7-9; D gene: -; J gene: TRBJ2-1; clone size: few; CDR3 protein: CASSLVTSSYNEQFF; CDR3 DNA: TGTGCCAGCAGCTTAGTGACGTCATCCTACAATGAGCAGTTCTTC
V gene: TRBV12-3/TRBV12-4; D gene: TRBD2; J gene: TRBJ2-7; clone size: -; CDR3 protein: CASLGLAGEQYF; CDR3 DNA: TGTGCCAGCTTGGGACTAGCGGGGGAGCAGTACTTC
V gene: TRBV7-3; D gene: -; J gene: TRBJ2-2; clone size: -; CDR3 protein: CASSFSPSRNTGELFF; CDR3 DNA: TGTGCCAGCAGCTTCTCACCATCAAGGAACACCGGGGAGCTGTTTTTT
V gene: TRBV4-3; D gene: TRBD1; J gene: TRBJ1-5; clone size: -; CDR3 protein: CASSQGTGAGSNQPQHF; CDR3 DNA: TGCGCCAGCAGCCAGGGGACAGGGGCGGGAAGCAATCAGCCCCAGCATTTT
V gene: TRBV5-1; D gene: -; J gene: TRBJ1-1; clone size: -; CDR3 protein: CASSWDASNTEAFF; CDR3 DNA: TGCGCCAGCAGCTGGGACGCCTCCAACACTGAAGCTTTCTTT